These 21 T cell receptor beta chains were all obtained from the same sample, sequenced in a study of blood T cell repertoires in COVID-19. TCRdb's table, derived via immunoSEQ multiplex PCR, lists solely in-frame clones and lacks some. This table holds about 20,000 clones, around 83% found once. Sequences were obtained from peripheral blood. Receptor source: a human donor in a cohort sampled during active COVID-19.

This clone was detected only a few times. This chain connects TRBV5-4 to TRBJ1-2; 8 nucleotides agree with TRBD1. The CDR3 is 14 residues long. CDR1 and CDR2 (germline): SGHNT, YYREEE (reference sequence). Germline trimming cut 5 bases from V and 6 bases from J; bases unmatched to any gene: 9. In DNA, the CDR3 is TGTGCCAGCAGACCGGACAGGGTAACACATGGCTACACCTTC. It encodes CASRPDRVTHGYTF.

This clone qualifies as medium-sized. The J gene is TRBJ1-2, the V gene TRBV28, with D perhaps TRBD1 (5 bases). The CDR3 loop spans 16 amino acids. From germline, CDR1 is MDHEN and CDR2 SYDVKM. V lost 6 bases and J lost 5, with 22 bases in between. CDR3 nucleotide sequence: TGTGCCAGCAGCCTGGGAACGCAGGGTGGATGGTATGGCTACACCTTC. Translating it yields CASSLGTQGGWYGYTF.

This chain uses TRBV6-5 with TRBJ2-6, with D unclear. This CDR3 region has 14 residues. Germline V gives CDR1 MNHEY, CDR2 SVGAGI. V was cut by 8 bases and J by 0 bases, with 8 bases left in between. CDR3 in DNA: TGTGCCAGCGTAGTATCCTCTGGGGCCAACGTCCTGACTTTC. Translated: CASVVSSGANVLTF.

The V call is TRBV19, the J call TRBJ1-5; weak D call: TRBD1 (6 bases). The V end lost 4 bases, the J end lost 11 bases, and 18 bases lay between the germline ends. The CDR3 runs 14 residues. Looked up from germline, CDR1 is LNHDA and CDR2 is SQIVND (reference sequence). In nucleotides, the CDR3 is TGTGCCAGTAGTACCACAGGGTTAAGGACGACCCAGCATTTT. This sequence encodes CASSTTGLRTTQHF.

J is TRBJ2-3 and V is TRBV19; 12 positions agree with TRBD2. Trimming at V came to 5 bases and at J to 4 bases, leaving 10 bases not matched to a gene. The CDR3 has 17 amino acids. Germline CDR1 is LNHDA and CDR2 is SQIVND (reference sequence). This chain's CDR3 is CASSRPFLAGGSDTQYF. The DNA of the CDR3 is TGTGCCAGTAGTCGCCCCTTTCTAGCGGGAGGGTCAGATACGCAGTATTTT.

The V gene is TRBV29-1, the J gene TRBJ1-5; 10 positions match TRBD1. V dropped 7 bases and J dropped 4; count of bases not matched to a gene: 7. The germline V gene has CDR1 SQVTM and CDR2 ANQGSEA. The CDR3 runs 14 residues. CDR3 in DNA: TGCAGCGCCACGACAGGGGGCTATAATCAGCCCCAGCATTTT. Amino acid sequence: CSATTGGYNQPQHF.

This rearrangement joins TRBV5-1 to TRBJ2-7; tentatively, D is TRBD1 (8 bases). The V gene lost 2 bases and the J gene lost 6 bases, with 21 bases spanning the gap. The CDR3 covers 16 residues. The V gene's germline CDR1 is SGHRS and CDR2 YFSETQ. CDR3 residues: CASSFGVTQGGPEQYF. For the CDR3, the DNA is TGCGCCAGCAGCTTTGGTGTGACACAGGGGGGGCCCGAGCAGTACTTC.

V is TRBV29-1 and J is TRBJ2-7; possibly TRBD1 for D (6 bases). The germline gives CDR1 SQVTM, CDR2 ANQGSEA. Trimming cost V 5 bases and J 3 bases, with 11 bases left between them. The CDR3 has 12 residues. The CDR3: CSVLGDNYEQYF. The CDR3 DNA follows: TGCAGCGTTCTAGGGGACAACTACGAGCAGTACTTC.

The chain is built from TRBV6-1 and TRBJ2-7; D might be TRBD2 (6 bases). Germline CDR1 and CDR2: MNHNS and SASEGT. Trimming removed 2 bases from V and 7 bases from J, with 21 bases in between. The CDR3 runs 16 residues. CDR3 in DNA: TGTGCCAGCAGTGAACCTGGAGGAGGGGCAACGAAAGAGCAGTACTTC. It is translated as CASSEPGGGATKEQYF.

J is TRBJ2-7 and V is TRBV6-6; tentatively, D is TRBD2 (5 bases). The germline V and J ends were trimmed by 2 bases and 0 bases, with 11 bases remaining between them. Per germline, CDR1 MNHNY and CDR2 SVGAGI (reference sequence). The CDR3 has 15 residues. CDR3 nucleotides: TGTGCCAGCAGTTACCAGGCTAGCCTCTCCTACGAGCAGTACTTC. Its translation is CASSYQASLSYEQYF.

The V call is TRBV28, the J call TRBJ2-3, with 9 bases aligning to TRBD2. The CDR3 has 22 residues. Germline-derived CDR1 and CDR2 are MDHEN and SYDVKM. With V trimmed by 0 bases and J by 0 bases, 19 bases remained unmatched. The CDR3 sequence: CASSLWWAGLASGTPSTDTQYF. CDR3 coding DNA: TGTGCCAGCAGTTTATGGTGGGCGGGACTAGCTTCGGGCACGCCTAGCACAGATACGCAGTATTTT.

The rearrangement links TRBV2 to TRBJ2-7; TRBD2 matches 10 bases. The CDR3 length is 15 residues. V lost 8 bases to trimming and J lost 0 bases; unmatched junction nucleotides: 7. Germline V gene sequence: CDR1 SNHLY, CDR2 FYNNEI. DNA of the CDR3: TGTGCCAGCCGGCCTAGCGGGGGAAGCTCCTACGAGCAGTACTTC. Its protein is CASRPSGGSSYEQYF.

This clone turned up a few times. This chain connects TRBV4-1 to TRBJ2-7; D perhaps matches TRBD2 (6 bases). CDR1 and CDR2 from the germline V gene are MGHRA and YSYEKL. Between the trimmed V and J ends, which lost 1 base and 3 bases, there was a span of 10 bases. The CDR3 extends over 14 amino acids. CDR3 nucleotide sequence: TGCGCCAGCAGCCAAGGACTAGGCCTCTACGAGCAGTACTTC. It specifies CASSQGLGLYEQYF.

V gene TRBV7-2 combines with J gene TRBJ1-1; D not resolved. CDR3 length: 12 amino acids. Trimming took 5 bases from V and 4 from J, leaving 8 bases between them. CDR1 SGHTA and CDR2 FQGNSA come from the germline V gene. CDR3 residues: CASSPGFTEAFF. DNA of the CDR3: TGTGCCAGCAGCCCGGGTTTCACTGAAGCTTTCTTT.

This clone showed up just once. J is TRBJ1-1 and V is TRBV7-2; 8 bases fit TRBD1. Germline V lookup: CDR1 SGHTA, CDR2 FQGNSA. J lost 3 bases, V lost 2 bases, and 17 bases had no gene match. The CDR3 extends over 19 amino acids. The CDR3 protein is CASSLPLPQGVGSDTEAFF. The CDR3 DNA reads as TGTGCCAGCAGCTTACCTCTACCACAGGGGGTTGGTTCGGACACTGAAGCTTTCTTT.

J is TRBJ2-1 and V is TRBV5-1; 7 nucleotides match TRBD2. The germline V gene encodes CDR1 SGHRS and CDR2 YFSETQ. The V and J ends lost 0 bases and 0 bases, in that order; junction bases with no gene match: 6. The CDR3 has 17 amino acids. In DNA, the CDR3 is TGCGCCAGCAGCTTGGCCACCCTAGCGGACTCCTACAATGAGCAGTTCTTC. This translates into CASSLATLADSYNEQFF.

This chain joins TRBV27 and TRBJ1-1; TRBD1 aligns across 7 bases. Trimming removed 4 bases from V and 4 bases from J; junction bases left unmatched: 9. The CDR3 consists of 15 residues. CDR1 and CDR2 from the germline V gene are MNHEY and SMNVEV (reference sequence). The CDR3 region has the DNA TGTGCCAGCAGTTCCGGGACAGTTAGGAGCACTGAAGCTTTCTTT. Protein sequence: CASSSGTVRSTEAFF.

The chain is built from TRBV18 and TRBJ1-2, with 7 bases matching TRBD1. The CDR3 is made up of 13 amino acids. V lost 4 bases, J lost 8 bases, and 7 bases stayed unmatched. Germline V CDR1 and CDR2: KGHSH, LQKENI. The CDR3 reads CASSLDRARGYTF. The CDR3 DNA reads as TGTGCCAGCTCACTTGACAGGGCTAGGGGCTACACCTTC.

The chain has TRBV6-5 and TRBJ2-7; 7 bases fit TRBD2. CDR1 and CDR2 (germline): MNHEY, SVGAGI. This CDR3 is built from 16 residues. J lost 3 bases, V lost 0 bases, and 8 bases had no gene match. CDR3 bases: TGTGCCAGCAGTTACTCGGGAGGGCAAGGGCTCTACGAGCAGTACTTC. This encodes CASSYSGGQGLYEQYF.

This sequence joins TRBV24-1 and TRBJ2-2, with 8 positions matching TRBD2. CDR3 size: 15 residues. The V gene's germline CDR1 is KGHDR and CDR2 SFDVKD. V dropped 1 base and J dropped 3; count of bases not matched to a gene: 0. The CDR3 DNA reads TGTGCCACCAGTGATTTAGCGGGAGACACCGGGGAGCTGTTTTTT. Its protein product is CATSDLAGDTGELFF.

This clone was found a few times. This chain links TRBV11-3 with TRBJ2-1; D gene unclear. Trimming cost V 5 bases and J 6 bases, with 14 bases left between them. Germline assignment: CDR1 SGHNT and CDR2 YENEEA. The CDR3 has 14 amino acids. The CDR3 is CASSPYPGSNEQFF. The CDR3, as DNA: TGTGCCAGCAGCCCCTATCCCGGTAGCAATGAGCAGTTCTTC.